A single sample is the source of the 26 T cell receptor beta chains below, sequenced in a study of cytomegalovirus exposure and HLA in healthy donors. A multiplex PCR was run with 60 Vbeta primers and 13 Jbeta primers. The data were produced by immunoSEQ multiplex PCR, yet TCRdb's version contains in-frame clones alone and is incomplete. The table lists some 78,000 clones, 80% of them singletons. The sample taken for sequencing was PBMCs. These receptors were collected from a woman between 45 and 65 years old in good health and CMV-seropositive.

The chain couples TRBV6-4 to TRBJ2-1; no firm D call. The CDR3 covers 16 residues. Trimming stripped 4 bases from V and 0 bases from J, with 13 bases between. Germline values: CDR1 MRHNA, CDR2 SNTAGT. CDR3 residues: CASSVTLTYSYNEQFF. The CDR3 nucleotides read TGTGCCAGCAGTGTAACCCTCACCTACTCCTACAATGAGCAGTTCTTC.

As concerns this clone: Relative to the germline gene, one junction end is altered; a read error may explain this. This chain uses TRBV20-1 with TRBJ2-7, with a weak D call TRBD1 (6 bases). Germline values: CDR1 DFQATT, CDR2 SNEGSKA (reference sequence). CDR3 length equals 9 residues. This chain's CDR3 is CSAVPDRWW. As DNA, the CDR3 is TGCAGTGCCGTCCCCGACAGGTGGTGG.

The rearrangement uses TRBV11-1 and TRBJ2-5; TRBD2 might be the D (6 bases). The germline CDR1 and CDR2 sequences are SGHAT and FQDESV (reference sequence). The CDR3 contains 14 residues. V was shortened by 0 bases and J by 5 bases, with 10 bases between the two germline ends. The CDR3 here is CASSLAPGAETQYF. CDR3 coding DNA: TGTGCCAGCAGCTTAGCGCCGGGAGCTGAGACCCAGTACTTC.

This chain connects TRBV2 to TRBJ1-4, with 9 positions matching TRBD1. Germline V gene data show CDR1 as SNHLY and CDR2 as FYNNEI. The length of the CDR3 is 14 residues. The V and J ends lost 11 bases and 4 bases, in that order; junction bases with no gene match: 8. The CDR3 DNA reads as TGTGCCTGGGGGACAGGGTTTGTTAATGAAAAACTGTTTTTT. It yields the protein CAWGTGFVNEKLFF.

This chain links TRBV5-4 with TRBJ2-1, with a possible D match to TRBD1 (5 bases). With 4 bases removed from V and 7 bases from J, the gap between germline ends came to 15 bases. Germline values: CDR1 SGHNT, CDR2 YYREEE (reference sequence). The CDR3 loop spans 14 amino acids. The CDR3 spells CASSIRTSRNEQFF. The CDR3 DNA reads as TGTGCCAGCAGCATCCGGACAAGCCGGAATGAGCAGTTCTTC.

The rearrangement links TRBV6-5 to TRBJ2-7; 10 nucleotides line up with TRBD2. V shed 5 bases, J shed 2 bases, and the junction held 6 bases outside the gene matches. This CDR3 spans 15 amino acids. Germline CDR1 MNHEY, CDR2 SVGAGI. Here the CDR3 reads CASSALSGRAYEQYV. The CDR3 bases are TGTGCCAGCAGTGCCCTCAGCGGGAGGGCCTACGAGCAGTACGTC.

The gene calls are TRBV6-1 and TRBJ1-1; D ambiguous. The V end was cut by 1 base, the J end by 6 bases, with 9 bases between. There are 13 residues in the CDR3. The V gene's germline CDR1 is MNHNS and CDR2 SASEGT. CDR3 sequence (DNA): TGTGCCAGCAGTGAAGGGGGAGATGCTGAAGCTTTCTTT. Encoded protein: CASSEGGDAEAFF.

The V call is TRBV4-2, the J call TRBJ1-2; 9 bases map to TRBD1. Germline-derived CDR1 and CDR2 are LGHNA and YNFKEQ. V lost 0 bases, J lost 3 bases, and 2 bases stayed unmatched. This CDR3 contains 15 residues. The CDR3 here is CASSQERDRDYGYTF. CDR3 in DNA: TGTGCCAGCAGCCAAGAAAGGGACAGGGACTATGGCTACACCTTC.

The chain uses TRBV7-9 and TRBJ2-2, with a tentative D call TRBD1 (6 bases). The CDR3 sequence is 14 residues long. From germline, CDR1 is SEHNR and CDR2 FQNEAQ (reference sequence). V lost 5 bases, J lost 0 bases, and 7 bases lay in between. The CDR3 reads CASSGGANTGELFF. DNA for the CDR3: TGTGCCAGCAGCGGGGGCGCGAACACCGGGGAGCTGTTTTTT.

V gene TRBV6-1 combines with J gene TRBJ1-2; D uncertain. Trimming removed 0 bases at V and 4 bases at J, with 6 bases between. This CDR3 comprises 13 residues. Germline assignment: CDR1 MNHNS and CDR2 SASEGT. CDR3 region: CASSEARSYGYTF. The CDR3 DNA sequence: TGTGCCAGCAGTGAAGCAAGGAGCTATGGCTACACCTTC.

The V and J genes are TRBV5-4 and TRBJ1-2, with TRBD1 matching 7 bases. Germline loops: CDR1 SGHNT, CDR2 YYREEE (reference sequence). V lost 4 bases, J lost 4 bases, and 4 bases stayed unmatched. The CDR3 sequence is 13 residues long. This CDR3 reads CASSPRGFYGYTF. CDR3 coding DNA: TGTGCCAGCAGCCCCAGGGGGTTCTATGGCTACACCTTC.

The CDR3 DNA is TGTGCCAGCAGCTTGGCTAGCGGGGGCCCGGGGAATGAGCAGTTCTTC. Protein: CASSLASGGPGNEQFF. V is TRBV5-4 and J is TRBJ2-1; TRBD2 matches at 10 bases. Trimming at V came to 0 bases and at J to 7 bases, leaving 7 bases not matched to a gene. This CDR3 is 16 amino acids long. Germline V gene lookup returns CDR1 SGHNT and CDR2 YYREEE (reference sequence).

The chain employs TRBV11-3 and TRBJ2-3; weak D call: TRBD2 (6 bases). Germline-derived CDR1 and CDR2 are SGHNT and YENEEA. This CDR3 contains 15 residues. The V end lost 5 bases, the J end lost 0 bases, and 12 bases lay between the germline ends. CDR3 in amino acids: CASSRGGSSTDTQYF. The CDR3 DNA reads TGTGCCAGCAGCCGTGGGGGGTCAAGCACAGATACGCAGTATTTT. Together with reference TRBV11-3 and TRBJ2-3, the CDR3 gives the full variable domain: EAGVVQSPRYKIIEKKQPVAFWCNPISGHNTLYWYLQNLGQGPELLIRYENEEAVDDSQLPKDRFSAERLKGVDSTLKIQPAELGDSAVYLCASSRGGSSTDTQYFGPGTRLTVL.

The V gene is TRBV7-9, the J gene TRBJ2-1, with D perhaps matching TRBD2 (6 bases). Trimming stripped 2 bases from V and 2 bases from J, with 16 bases between. The CDR3 runs 17 residues. CDR1 SEHNR and CDR2 FQNEAQ come from the germline V gene (reference sequence). This chain's CDR3 is CASSLSSPGATYNEQFF. CDR3 DNA sequence: TGTGCCAGCAGCTTATCTTCCCCGGGAGCTACCTACAATGAGCAGTTCTTC.

This clone was counted a single time. This chain links TRBV19 with TRBJ1-1; D might be TRBD1 (5 bases). The V and J ends lost 6 bases and 4 bases respectively, with 9 bases between them. This CDR3 has 12 residues. Germline V gene lookup returns CDR1 LNHDA and CDR2 SQIVND (reference sequence). Written as DNA, the CDR3 is TGTGCCAGTAGAGCGGGGGTCACTGAAGCTTTCTTT. This encodes CASRAGVTEAFF.

This clone was seen only a few times. This rearrangement joins TRBV19 to TRBJ1-5; 7 nucleotides line up with TRBD1. Trimming took 8 bases from V and 2 from J; bases not matched to a gene: 9. This CDR3 has 15 residues. The germline CDR1 and CDR2 sequences are LNHDA and SQIVND (reference sequence). The CDR3 sequence is CASRNRGWGNQPQHF. CDR3 coding DNA: TGTGCCAGTCGCAACAGGGGATGGGGCAATCAGCCCCAGCATTTT.

The chain uses TRBV19 and TRBJ2-1, with 7 bases lining up with TRBD2. Germline loops: CDR1 LNHDA, CDR2 SQIVND (reference sequence). The V segment lost 3 bases and the J segment 5 bases; nucleotides outside the gene matches: 4. CDR3 length: 14 residues. CDR3 coding DNA: TGTGCCAGTAGTATTGGTACTAGCGACAATGAGCAGTTCTTC. Its translation: CASSIGTSDNEQFF.

The J gene is TRBJ2-3, the V gene TRBV6-5; 8 bases line up with TRBD2. The CDR3 contains 15 residues. The junction had 12 bases not matched to a gene; V was cut back by 6 bases and J by 7 bases. The germline V gene has CDR1 MNHEY and CDR2 SVGAGI. Written as DNA, the CDR3 is TGTGCCAGCAGCCCCAGCGGGGGTAGAATTTATACGCAGTATTTT. Protein product: CASSPSGGRIYTQYF.

The V gene is TRBV19, the J gene TRBJ1-2; D possibly corresponds to TRBD1 (5 bases). The CDR3 is 16 residues long. Per germline, CDR1 LNHDA and CDR2 SQIVND (reference sequence). Trimming pared 4 bases from V and 5 bases from J, leaving 20 bases between. CDR3 in DNA: TGTGCCAGTAGTAAGATGGGAGGGGCCCTCCCATATGGCTACACCTTC. It translates to CASSKMGGALPYGYTF.

The gene calls are TRBV5-1 and TRBJ2-1; maybe TRBD2 (5 bases). V lost 4 bases to trimming and J lost 4 bases, with 12 bases between them. The CDR3 contains 14 residues. The germline V gene encodes CDR1 SGHRS and CDR2 YFSETQ. As DNA, the CDR3 is TGCGCCAGCAGCAACTCACTAGATTACAATGAGCAGTTCTTC. Encoded protein: CASSNSLDYNEQFF.

The chain is built from TRBV5-1 and TRBJ1-5; D remains unclear. The CDR3 spans 14 residues. Trimming took off 5 bases at V and 1 base at J, with 10 bases between the two ends. Germline CDR1 and CDR2: SGHRS and YFSETQ. The CDR3 spells CASRPGLSNQPQHF. CDR3 in DNA: TGCGCCAGCAGGCCCGGTTTAAGCAATCAGCCCCAGCATTTT. The variable domain in full, with the rest retrieved from reference TRBV5-1 and TRBJ1-5, is KAGVTQTPRYLIKTRGQQVTLSCSPISGHRSVSWYQQTPGQGLQFLFEYFSETQRNKGNFPGRFSGRQFSNSRSEMNVSTLELGDSALYLCASRPGLSNQPQHFGDGTRLSIL.

This chain joins TRBV18 and TRBJ1-1; no definite D call. The CDR3 length is 15 residues. Between the trimmed V and J ends, which lost 2 bases and 3 bases, there was a span of 13 bases. Looked up from germline, CDR1 is KGHSH and CDR2 is LQKENI. The CDR3, as DNA: TGTGCCAGCTCACCAATGGGGAGAGCGGACACTGAAGCTTTCTTT. It is translated as CASSPMGRADTEAFF. Drawing the rest from reference TRBV18 and TRBJ1-1, the complete variable domain is NAGVMQNPRHLVRRRGQEARLRCSPMKGHSHVYWYRQLPEEGLKFMVYLQKENIIDESGMPKERFSAEFPKEGPSILRIQQVVRGDSAAYFCASSPMGRADTEAFFGQGTRLTVV.

The chain links TRBV7-2 to TRBJ2-2; TRBD1 is a possible D gene (5 bases). Trimming stripped 7 bases from V and 7 bases from J, with 16 bases between. CDR3 length: 14 residues. Germline V gives CDR1 SGHTA, CDR2 FQGNSA. The CDR3 is CASTPEGAVGELFF. For the CDR3, the DNA is TGTGCCAGCACCCCTGAAGGGGCGGTCGGGGAGCTGTTTTTT.

The chain uses TRBV6-1 and TRBJ1-6; no clear D gene. V was cut by 6 bases and J by 9 bases, with 18 bases left in between. CDR3 length equals 15 residues. Germline values: CDR1 MNHNS, CDR2 SASEGT. Here the CDR3 reads CASSLREGRSSPLHF. CDR3 coding DNA: TGTGCCAGCAGCCTAAGGGAGGGAAGGAGTTCACCCCTCCACTTT.

For the CDR3, the DNA is TGTGCCAGCAGACAGGGGGGGCCTCAATACGAGCAGTACTTC. It is translated as CASRQGGPQYEQYF. The rearrangement uses TRBV7-2 and TRBJ2-7, with D perhaps matching TRBD1 (8 bases). V dropped 6 bases and J dropped 4 bases, with 16 bases sitting between them. This CDR3 has 14 amino acids. Germline V gene sequence: CDR1 SGHTA, CDR2 FQGNSA.

This sequence joins TRBV5-1 and TRBJ1-4; D is undetermined. Trimming cost V 0 bases and J 5 bases, with 5 bases left between them. Germline-derived CDR1 and CDR2 are SGHRS and YFSETQ. This CDR3 is built from 13 residues. The CDR3 loop reads CASSLAGNEKLFF. The CDR3 coding sequence is TGCGCCAGCAGCTTGGCGGGGAATGAAAAACTGTTTTTT.